A selection of T cell receptor beta chains follows, all from one sample in a study of blood T cell repertoires in COVID-19. The repertoire was sequenced with immunoSEQ multiplex PCR; TCRdb's copy has only in-frame clones and lacks some. The sample lists 90,000 or so clones; about nine tenths were seen once. The source material was peripheral blood. These receptors all stem from a woman between 70 and 85 years old with acute or convalescent COVID-19. Both conserved end residues are part of each CDR3. The order of the fields is CDR3 DNA, CDR3 protein, V gene, clone size, D gene, J gene. The D gene is left open where the match is weak. For some rows the clone size is stated as once, few or many, or as a class when expanded; others skip it.

DNA: TGTGCCAGCTCACCAGGGACAGGGGGAATCTACGAGCAGTACTTC
CDR3: CASSPGTGGIYEQYF
V: TRBV18
size: .
D: TRBD1
J: TRBJ2-7

DNA: TGCGCCAGCAGCCAAGCCGGGCAGGGGGTCCCTGAAAAACTGTTTTTT
CDR3: CASSQAGQGVPEKLFF
V: TRBV4-1
size: .
D: TRBD1
J: TRBJ1-4

DNA: TGTGCCAGCAGTTTAAGGGGTTACTACACCGGTTATGGCTACACCTTC
CDR3: CASSLRGYYTGYGYTF
V: TRBV28
size: few
D: .
J: TRBJ1-2

DNA: TGTGCCAGCAGCTTACCACTAGCGGGAGGGTGGGAGACCCAGTACTTC
CDR3: CASSLPLAGGWETQYF
V: TRBV11-2
size: .
D: TRBD2
J: TRBJ2-5

DNA: TGTGCCAGCAGCTCCCGCCGGGACAGTTATGGCTACACCTTC
CDR3: CASSSRRDSYGYTF
V: TRBV5-4
size: .
D: TRBD1
J: TRBJ1-2

DNA: TGTGCCAGCTCACCCCCGGACAGGGTGGCCTACAATGAGCAGTTCTTC
CDR3: CASSPPDRVAYNEQFF
V: TRBV18
size: .
D: TRBD1
J: TRBJ2-1

DNA: TGCAGCTTTAGAAAGGGGTCTGGAAACACCATATATTTT
CDR3: CSFRKGSGNTIYF
V: TRBV29-1
size: .
D: .
J: TRBJ1-3

DNA: TGTGCCAGAGTGATATCGGGACAGGGGAACACCGGGGAGCTGTTTTTT
CDR3: CARVISGQGNTGELFF
V: TRBV5-3
size: .
D: TRBD1
J: TRBJ2-2

DNA: TGTGCCAGCAGCTTCAGGGATCCCTCTGGAAACACCATATATTTT
CDR3: CASSFRDPSGNTIYF
V: TRBV7-9
size: .
D: .
J: TRBJ1-3

DNA: TGTGCCAGCAGTACCACACTACTTGGAAATTCACCCCTCCACTTT
CDR3: CASSTTLLGNSPLHF
V: TRBV2
size: .
D: .
J: TRBJ1-6

DNA: TGTGCCAGCAGCTTGGACAGGAGGAACACTGAAGCTTTCTTT
CDR3: CASSLDRRNTEAFF
V: TRBV5-8
size: .
D: .
J: TRBJ1-1

DNA: TGTGCCAGTAGTATGACAGTTCCGGCCCAGCATTTT
CDR3: CASSMTVPAQHF
V: TRBV19
size: .
D: .
J: TRBJ1-5

DNA: TGCAGCGTTGGGCGGTTAGCGGGGGGCACAGATACGCAGTATTTT
CDR3: CSVGRLAGGTDTQYF
V: TRBV29-1
size: .
D: TRBD2
J: TRBJ2-3

DNA: TGTGCCAGCAGTTACTCGGGACAGGGCCTCGGGGAGCTGTTTTTT
CDR3: CASSYSGQGLGELFF
V: TRBV6-2/TRBV6-3
size: .
D: TRBD1
J: TRBJ2-2

DNA: TGTGCCAGCAGCCAGCTAGGGAGTTGGTATGGCTACACCTTC
CDR3: CASSQLGSWYGYTF
V: TRBV3-1/TRBV3-2
size: .
D: .
J: TRBJ1-2

DNA: TGTGCCAGCAGCCAAATGGGACTAGCAGATACGCAGTATTTT
CDR3: CASSQMGLADTQYF
V: TRBV7-9
size: .
D: TRBD2
J: TRBJ2-3

DNA: TGCGCCAGCAGCTTGGAAGGGGGCTCTAATGGCTACACCTTC
CDR3: CASSLEGGSNGYTF
V: TRBV5-1
size: .
D: TRBD1
J: TRBJ1-2

DNA: TGCGCCAGCAGCTCGACACTCAATAATTCACCCCTCCACTTT
CDR3: CASSSTLNNSPLHF
V: TRBV5-1
size: .
D: .
J: TRBJ1-6

DNA: TGTGCCAGCGGGGCGGGACTAGCCTACAATGAGCAGTTCTTC
CDR3: CASGAGLAYNEQFF
V: TRBV2
size: .
D: TRBD2
J: TRBJ2-1

DNA: TGCGCCAGCAGGCGGGAGGGAGCCTACGAGCAGTACTTC
CDR3: CASRREGAYEQYF
V: TRBV10-2
size: .
D: TRBD2
J: TRBJ2-7

DNA: TGTGCCAGTAGTATACACGAGAACAATCAGCCCCAGCATTTT
CDR3: CASSIHENNQPQHF
V: TRBV19
size: .
D: .
J: TRBJ1-5

DNA: TGTGCCAGCAGCCAACAGGTTCTGCCTGGAAACACCATATATTTT
CDR3: CASSQQVLPGNTIYF
V: TRBV7-9
size: few
D: .
J: TRBJ1-3

DNA: TGTGCCAGCAGTTTAACCCTAAGGAACACTGAAGCTTTCTTT
CDR3: CASSLTLRNTEAFF
V: TRBV28
size: .
D: .
J: TRBJ1-1

DNA: TGTGCCAGTACGACAGGGAGGAACACTGAAGCTTTCTTT
CDR3: CASTTGRNTEAFF
V: TRBV19
size: .
D: TRBD1
J: TRBJ1-1

DNA: TGTGCCAGCAGTTACAGGGGGCTTTCCTACAATGAGCAGTTCTTC
CDR3: CASSYRGLSYNEQFF
V: TRBV6-5
size: .
D: TRBD1
J: TRBJ2-1

DNA: TGCGCCAGCAGCCAAGAGGCAAATTCCGGGGTAGCTTTCTTT
CDR3: CASSQEANSGVAFF
V: TRBV4-1
size: few
D: .
J: TRBJ1-1

DNA: TGTGCCACCAGCACCACCGGGACAGGGAAAACCGGGGAGCTGTTTTTT
CDR3: CATSTTGTGKTGELFF
V: TRBV15
size: once
D: TRBD1
J: TRBJ2-2

DNA: TGCAGCGTCTCACACGGGGGGAACACTGAAGCTTTCTTT
CDR3: CSVSHGGNTEAFF
V: TRBV29-1
size: .
D: .
J: TRBJ1-1

DNA: TGTGCCAGCGGGGGTCGACTAGCGGGAGTTTCGGATACGCAGTATTTT
CDR3: CASGGRLAGVSDTQYF
V: TRBV6-6
size: .
D: TRBD2
J: TRBJ2-3

DNA: TGTGCCAGCAGCGAGACAGGGTTGGACACCGGGGAGCTGTTTTTT
CDR3: CASSETGLDTGELFF
V: TRBV5-6
size: .
D: TRBD1
J: TRBJ2-2

DNA: TGCGCCAGCAGCCCGGACATCGATCAGCCCCAGCATTTT
CDR3: CASSPDIDQPQHF
V: TRBV5-1
size: .
D: .
J: TRBJ1-5

DNA: TGTGCCAGCAGCTTACAGGGAGGGTCGCGGAGCAATCAGCCCCAGCATTTT
CDR3: CASSLQGGSRSNQPQHF
V: TRBV5-6
size: .
D: .
J: TRBJ1-5

DNA: TGCGCCAGCAGCTTGGGGGCAGGGGAATCTGGCTACACCTTC
CDR3: CASSLGAGESGYTF
V: TRBV5-1
size: .
D: .
J: TRBJ1-2

DNA: TGCGCCAGCAGGCTCGACAGGGGCGATTCACCCCTCCACTTT
CDR3: CASRLDRGDSPLHF
V: TRBV4-1
size: .
D: TRBD1
J: TRBJ1-6

DNA: TGTGCCAGTTCCGTCCCGGCGGGTAATTCACCCCTCCACTTT
CDR3: CASSVPAGNSPLHF
V: TRBV19
size: .
D: .
J: TRBJ1-6

DNA: TGTGCCAGCAGCGTAGGGACAGGGGGAGTCAGGGAGACCCAGTACTTC
CDR3: CASSVGTGGVRETQYF
V: TRBV11-2
size: .
D: TRBD1
J: TRBJ2-5

DNA: TGCGCCAGCAGCCAAGATTGGGGGACAGGGAGGGCCTTTTATCAGCCCCAGCATTTT
CDR3: CASSQDWGTGRAFYQPQHF
V: TRBV4-1
size: .
D: TRBD1
J: TRBJ1-5

DNA: TGCGCCAGCTCGGGACAGGGGAGCAATCAGCCCCAGCATTTT
CDR3: CASSGQGSNQPQHF
V: TRBV10-2
size: .
D: TRBD1
J: TRBJ1-5

DNA: TGTGCCAGCAGCGACAGGGCGTCCTACGAGCAGTACTTC
CDR3: CASSDRASYEQYF
V: TRBV6-5
size: .
D: TRBD1
J: TRBJ2-7

DNA: TGTGCCACCAGCAGAGTGCAACAGTCACCCCTCCACTTT
CDR3: CATSRVQQSPLHF
V: TRBV15
size: .
D: .
J: TRBJ1-6

DNA: TGTGCCAGCAGTTTACTGCAGGGGAGCGGCTACACCTTC
CDR3: CASSLLQGSGYTF
V: TRBV28
size: once
D: .
J: TRBJ1-2

DNA: TGTGCCAGCAGTGTGTCGGGGGCGAACACCGGGGAGCTGTTTTTT
CDR3: CASSVSGANTGELFF
V: TRBV5-6
size: few
D: .
J: TRBJ2-2

DNA: TGTGCCAGCAGTAGGACAGGGGGGAAGAACACTGAAGCTTTCTTT
CDR3: CASSRTGGKNTEAFF
V: TRBV6-5
size: once
D: TRBD1
J: TRBJ1-1

DNA: TGTGCCAGCAGCAAGACAGGGAATGAGCAGTTCTTC
CDR3: CASSKTGNEQFF
V: TRBV11-3
size: few
D: TRBD1
J: TRBJ2-1